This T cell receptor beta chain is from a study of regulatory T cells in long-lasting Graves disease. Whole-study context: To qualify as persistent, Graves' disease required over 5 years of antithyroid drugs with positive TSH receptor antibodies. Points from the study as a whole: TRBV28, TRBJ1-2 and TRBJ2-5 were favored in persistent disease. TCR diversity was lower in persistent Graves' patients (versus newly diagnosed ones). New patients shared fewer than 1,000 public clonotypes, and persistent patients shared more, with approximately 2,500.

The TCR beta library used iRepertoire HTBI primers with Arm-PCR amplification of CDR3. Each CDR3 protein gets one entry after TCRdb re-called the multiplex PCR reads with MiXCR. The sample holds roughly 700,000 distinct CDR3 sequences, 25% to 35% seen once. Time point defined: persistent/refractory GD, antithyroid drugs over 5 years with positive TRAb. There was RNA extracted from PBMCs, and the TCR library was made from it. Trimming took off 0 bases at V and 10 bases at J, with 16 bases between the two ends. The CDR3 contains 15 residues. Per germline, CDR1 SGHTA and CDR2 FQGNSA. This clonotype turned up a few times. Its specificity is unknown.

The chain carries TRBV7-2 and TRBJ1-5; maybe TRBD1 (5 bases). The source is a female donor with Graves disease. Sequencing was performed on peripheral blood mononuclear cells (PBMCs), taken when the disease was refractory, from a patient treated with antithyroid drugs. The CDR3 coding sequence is TGTGCCAGCAGCTTAGCTCAGGGACCTACCATACCCCAGCATTTT. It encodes CASSLAQGPTIPQHF.